The 23 T cell receptor beta chains reported below all come from one sample, sequenced in a study of T cells in Graves' hyperthyroidism and ophthalmopathy. TCR beta CDR3 regions were amplified from RNA. RT-PCR in the first round (using the HTBI primer set) targeted the TCR CDR3. From the multiplex PCR reads, TCRdb called clonotypes with MiXCR, one entry per CDR3 protein. The table includes around 430,000 distinct CDR3 sequences, 15% detected once. Material: blood. The receptors were sampled from a woman between 25 and 40 years old with Graves' hyperthyroidism.

This clonotype was seen ten or more times. The chain recombines TRBV12-5 with TRBJ2-3, with D maybe TRBD2 (5 bases). The length of the CDR3 is 14 residues. V lost 2 bases and J lost 3, with 9 bases in between. CDR1 is LGHNT and CDR2 is FRNRAP in the germline V gene. Written as DNA, the CDR3 is TGTGCTAGTGGTTTGTCGGTAGCGACAGATACGCAGTATTTT. Encoded protein: CASGLSVATDTQYF.

This clonotype was seen ten or more times. The rearrangement uses TRBV2 and TRBJ1-1, with D unresolved. Looked up from germline, CDR1 is SNHLY and CDR2 is FYNNEI. V was pared by 1 base and J by 4 bases, with 10 bases between. This CDR3 is 14 amino acids long. The DNA of the CDR3 is TGTGCCAGCAGTGAAGAAGGAGGTGGCACTGAAGCTTTCTTT. Protein product: CASSEEGGGTEAFF.

This clonotype was counted ten times or more. The J gene is TRBJ2-3, the V gene TRBV2; TRBD1 matches 8 bases. CDR3 length: 15 residues. The germline V gene has CDR1 SNHLY and CDR2 FYNNEI. Trimming at V came to 5 bases and at J to 4 bases, leaving 8 bases not matched to a gene. As DNA, the CDR3 is TGTGCCAGCAGTCGGACAGGGAAATTCTCAGATACGCAGTATTTT. This codes for CASSRTGKFSDTQYF.

The sample holds many counts of this clonotype. V is TRBV2 and J is TRBJ2-5, with 10 bases that match TRBD1. This CDR3 comprises 14 residues. Trimming removed 5 bases from V and 4 bases from J; junction bases left unmatched: 4. CDR1 and CDR2 from the germline V gene are SNHLY and FYNNEI. CDR3 loop: CASSWTGGRETQYF. The DNA for the CDR3 is TGTGCCAGCAGTTGGACAGGGGGTCGAGAGACCCAGTACTTC.

This rearrangement joins TRBV28 to TRBJ2-6, with D tentatively TRBD1 (5 bases). The CDR3 spans 16 residues. Germline values: CDR1 MDHEN, CDR2 SYDVKM. Trimming shortened V by 6 bases and J by 0 bases, and 12 bases separated the two germline ends. CDR3 sequence: CASRLTGASGANVLTF. CDR3 DNA: TGTGCCAGCAGGCTAACAGGAGCCTCTGGGGCCAACGTCCTGACTTTC.

This chain uses TRBV5-1 with TRBJ2-3; 12 nucleotides line up with TRBD2. Per germline, CDR1 SGHRS and CDR2 YFSETQ. The CDR3 totals 16 residues. J was trimmed by 0 bases and V by 7 bases; bases with no gene match: 6. The CDR3 spells CASETGTSGSTDTQYF. The CDR3 region has the DNA TGCGCCAGCGAAACCGGGACTAGCGGGAGCACAGATACGCAGTATTTT.

This clonotype has more than one count but fewer than ten. This chain connects TRBV19 to TRBJ1-5; D remains unclear. Looked up from germline, CDR1 is LNHDA and CDR2 is SQIVND (reference sequence). Between the trimmed V and J ends, which lost 5 bases and 5 bases, there was a span of 16 bases. The CDR3 runs 15 residues. Here the CDR3 reads CASSLRRWNYQPQHF. Written as DNA, the CDR3 is TGTGCCAGTAGTCTTCGACGCTGGAATTATCAGCCCCAGCATTTT.

In its sample, this clonotype was seen a few times. The J gene is TRBJ1-1, the V gene TRBV19; 7 nucleotides match TRBD1. J gave up 3 bases and V 9 bases, and 4 bases lay outside the gene matches. The CDR3 extends over 12 amino acids. CDR1 is LNHDA and CDR2 is SQIVND in the germline V gene (reference sequence). CDR3 amino acids: CASFDRDTEAFF. The CDR3 DNA reads as TGTGCCAGCTTTGACAGGGACACTGAAGCTTTCTTT.

V usage is TRBV20-1 and J usage is TRBJ1-4, with 7 bases aligning to TRBD1. The CDR3 covers 17 residues. The germline V gene has CDR1 DFQATT and CDR2 SNEGSKA (reference sequence). V lost 5 bases and J lost 0; bases outside the gene matches: 12. CDR3 amino acids: CSARATGDGSTNEKLFF. In nucleotides, the CDR3 is TGCAGTGCTCGAGCAACAGGGGACGGCTCAACTAATGAAAAACTGTTTTTT.

The gene calls are TRBV29-1 and TRBJ2-1, with D maybe TRBD2 (6 bases). V lost 7 bases, J lost 9 bases, and 19 bases lay in between. This CDR3 has 13 amino acids. Germline-derived CDR1 and CDR2 are SQVTM and ANQGSEA. CDR3 in amino acids: CSGSGRLAPEQFF. The CDR3 region has the DNA TGCAGCGGATCTGGACGGCTAGCGCCTGAGCAGTTCTTC.

The V and J genes are TRBV4-1 and TRBJ2-2; D possibly corresponds to TRBD2 (5 bases). The germline V gene has CDR1 MGHRA and CDR2 YSYEKL. There are 16 residues in the CDR3. V gave up 4 bases and J gave up 5 bases, with 17 bases separating them. As DNA, the CDR3 is TGCGCCAGCAGCCCTGTTAGCGCCGCCTCGACCGGGGAGCTGTTTTTT. Its protein product is CASSPVSAASTGELFF.

The sample holds many counts of this clonotype. The rearrangement links TRBV7-8 to TRBJ2-1, with D unresolved. The germline gives CDR1 SGHVS, CDR2 FQNEAQ. Trimming took off 0 bases at V and 0 bases at J, with 6 bases between the two ends. The CDR3 has 15 amino acids. CDR3 bases: TGTGCCAGCAGCTTAGCACTCGACTCCTACAATGAGCAGTTCTTC. It codes for CASSLALDSYNEQFF.

This clonotype was observed at least ten times. V is TRBV20-1 and J is TRBJ2-7, with D maybe TRBD2 (6 bases). This CDR3 comprises 14 residues. Trimming shortened V by 6 bases and J by 4 bases, and 19 bases separated the two germline ends. The germline V gene encodes CDR1 DFQATT and CDR2 SNEGSKA (reference sequence). CDR3 sequence (DNA): TGCAGTGCCGTAGACACTAGCCACGGATACGAGCAGTACTTC. Translating it yields CSAVDTSHGYEQYF.

This clonotype was detected a few times. The chain has TRBV20-1 and TRBJ2-5; D perhaps matches TRBD2 (7 bases). V shed 5 bases and J shed 4 bases, with 14 bases lying between them. The length of the CDR3 is 13 residues. CDR1 is DFQATT and CDR2 is SNEGSKA in the germline V gene (reference sequence). The CDR3 loop reads CSAGGGGRETQYF. The CDR3 region has the DNA TGCAGTGCTGGGGGAGGGGGTAGAGAGACCCAGTACTTC.

This clonotype was counted between two and nine times. The chain uses TRBV5-1 and TRBJ2-3, with 7 bases lining up with TRBD2. V lost 7 bases to trimming and J lost 0 bases; unmatched junction nucleotides: 14. The CDR3 sequence is 17 residues long. The germline V gene encodes CDR1 SGHRS and CDR2 YFSETQ. The CDR3 bases are TGCGCCAGCCAAGAATGGGGTCTAGCGGATAGCACAGATACGCAGTATTTT. It yields the protein CASQEWGLADSTDTQYF.

This clonotype was seen at least ten times. CDR3 coding DNA: TGTGCCAGCAGTTTTAACCCCTACAATGAGCAGTTCTTC. Translation gives CASSFNPYNEQFF. The chain links TRBV12-3 or TRBV12-4 to TRBJ2-1; D is uncertain. The CDR3 has 13 amino acids. V lost 3 bases, J lost 2 bases, and 5 bases lay in between.

The V and J genes are TRBV20-1 and TRBJ2-1; 10 bases line up with TRBD2. J gave up 6 bases and V 0 bases, and 5 bases lay outside the gene matches. CDR3 length: 15 amino acids. Germline lookup yields CDR1 DFQATT and CDR2 SNEGSKA (reference sequence). The CDR3 here is CSARDLAGAPNEQFF. CDR3 DNA: TGCAGTGCTAGAGATCTAGCGGGAGCTCCCAATGAGCAGTTCTTC.

CDR3 bases: TGTGCCAGCAGCCAGACCACAGGGGTATCTGGGGCCAACGTCCTGACTTTC. Amino acids: CASSQTTGVSGANVLTF. This chain uses TRBV7-6 with TRBJ2-6, with 7 positions matching TRBD1. The V segment lost 5 bases and the J segment 1 base; nucleotides outside the gene matches: 8. The CDR3 runs to 17 residues. The germline CDR1 and CDR2 sequences are SGHVS and FNYEAQ.

On this clonotype itself: Since no conserved phenylalanine or tryptophan closes the CDR3, a read error is the likely cause. This chain connects TRBV20-1 to TRBJ1-5; 9 nucleotides line up with TRBD1. Germline V gives CDR1 DFQATT, CDR2 SNEGSKA (reference sequence). The CDR3 extends over 15 amino acids. Trimming cost V 2 bases and J 1 base; bases outside gene matches: 3. This chain's CDR3 is CSARLQGASNQPQHS. The CDR3 DNA follows: TGCAGTGCTAGATTACAGGGGGCGAGCAATCAGCCCCAGCATTCT.

In its sample, this clonotype was seen many times. The chain recombines TRBV29-1 with TRBJ1-2; D not certain. The V end lost 6 bases, the J end lost 4 bases, and 12 bases lay between the germline ends. The CDR3 is 12 residues long. The germline gives CDR1 SQVTM, CDR2 ANQGSEA. The CDR3 nucleotides read TGCAGCGTCCCAGGATTCGGCTATGGCTACACCTTC. It is translated as CSVPGFGYGYTF.

This clonotype was seen many times. The rearrangement joins TRBV20-1 to TRBJ2-3; no firm D call. The V end lost 1 base, the J end lost 0 bases, and 8 bases lay between the germline ends. Germline values: CDR1 DFQATT, CDR2 SNEGSKA (reference sequence). The CDR3 is 14 residues long. The CDR3 DNA reads TGCAGTGCTAGAGTAACGGATAGCACAGATACGCAGTATTTT. Translating it yields CSARVTDSTDTQYF.

A note on this clonotype: This may arise from a read error, as a much more abundant clone is one base away. As DNA, the CDR3 is TGTGCCAGCAGTTTAGGGGACAGGCTGAACACTGAAGCTTTCTTT. Amino acids: CASSLGDRLNTEAFF. The V call is TRBV27, the J call TRBJ1-1; 8 bases match TRBD1. Germline V gives CDR1 MNHEY, CDR2 SMNVEV (reference sequence). V trimming: 2 bases; J trimming: 0 bases; junction bases outside the gene matches: 2. The CDR3 has 15 residues.

This clonotype was counted ten times or more. This chain links TRBV5-1 with TRBJ2-7, with TRBD1 matching 10 bases. The germline V gene encodes CDR1 SGHRS and CDR2 YFSETQ. V shed 4 bases and J 4 bases; nucleotides not matched to a gene: 5. The CDR3 has 14 residues. CDR3 DNA sequence: TGCGCCAGCAGCGCCGGACAGGGGGGTTACGAGCAGTACTTC. It is translated as CASSAGQGGYEQYF.